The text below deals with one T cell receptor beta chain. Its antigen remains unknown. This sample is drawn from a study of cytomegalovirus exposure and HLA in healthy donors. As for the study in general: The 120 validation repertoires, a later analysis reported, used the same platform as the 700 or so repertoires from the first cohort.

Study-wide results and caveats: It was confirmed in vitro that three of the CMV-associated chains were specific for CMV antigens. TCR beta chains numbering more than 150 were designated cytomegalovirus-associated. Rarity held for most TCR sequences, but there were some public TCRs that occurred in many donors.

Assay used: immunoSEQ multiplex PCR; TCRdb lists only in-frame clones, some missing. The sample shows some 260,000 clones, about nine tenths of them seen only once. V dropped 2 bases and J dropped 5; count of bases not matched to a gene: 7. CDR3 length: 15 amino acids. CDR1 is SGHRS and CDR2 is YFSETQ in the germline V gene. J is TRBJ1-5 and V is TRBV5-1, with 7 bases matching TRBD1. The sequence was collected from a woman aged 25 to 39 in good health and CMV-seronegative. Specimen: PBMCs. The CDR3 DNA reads TGCGCCAGCAGCTTATGGACAGGAGGAGATCAGCCCCAGCATTTT. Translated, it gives CASSLWTGGDQPQHF.